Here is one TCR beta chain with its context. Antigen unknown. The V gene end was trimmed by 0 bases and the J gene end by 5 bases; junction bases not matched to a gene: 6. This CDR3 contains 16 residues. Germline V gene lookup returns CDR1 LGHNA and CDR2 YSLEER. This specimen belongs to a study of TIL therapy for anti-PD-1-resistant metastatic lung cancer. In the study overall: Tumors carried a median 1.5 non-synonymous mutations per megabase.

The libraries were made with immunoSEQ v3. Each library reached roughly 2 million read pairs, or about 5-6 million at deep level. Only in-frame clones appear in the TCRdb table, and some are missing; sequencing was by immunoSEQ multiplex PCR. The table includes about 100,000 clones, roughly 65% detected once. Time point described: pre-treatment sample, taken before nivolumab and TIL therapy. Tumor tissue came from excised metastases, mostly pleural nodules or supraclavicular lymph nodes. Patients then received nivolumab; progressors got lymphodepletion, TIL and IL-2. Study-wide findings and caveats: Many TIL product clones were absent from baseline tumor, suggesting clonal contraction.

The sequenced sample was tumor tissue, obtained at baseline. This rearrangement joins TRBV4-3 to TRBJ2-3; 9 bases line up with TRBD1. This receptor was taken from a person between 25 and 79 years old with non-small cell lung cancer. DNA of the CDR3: TGCGCCAGCAGCCAAGAGAGAGCGGGACAGGGAGATACGCAGTATTTT. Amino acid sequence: CASSQERAGQGDTQYF.